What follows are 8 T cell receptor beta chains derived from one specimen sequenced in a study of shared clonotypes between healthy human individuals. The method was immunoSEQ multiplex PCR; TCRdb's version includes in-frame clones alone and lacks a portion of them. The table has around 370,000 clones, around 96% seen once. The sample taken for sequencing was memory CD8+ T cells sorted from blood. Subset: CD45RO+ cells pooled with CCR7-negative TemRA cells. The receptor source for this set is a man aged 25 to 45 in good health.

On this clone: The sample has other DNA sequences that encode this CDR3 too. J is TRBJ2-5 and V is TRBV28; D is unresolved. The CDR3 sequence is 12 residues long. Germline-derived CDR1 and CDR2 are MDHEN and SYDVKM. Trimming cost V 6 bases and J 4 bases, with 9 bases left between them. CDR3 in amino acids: CASRPGGETQYF. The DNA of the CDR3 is TGTGCCAGCAGACCTGGTGGAGAGACCCAGTACTTC.

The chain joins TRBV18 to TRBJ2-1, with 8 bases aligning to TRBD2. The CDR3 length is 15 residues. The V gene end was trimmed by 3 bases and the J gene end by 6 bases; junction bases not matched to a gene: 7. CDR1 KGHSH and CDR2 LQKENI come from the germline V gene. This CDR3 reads CASSPRTSLANEQFF. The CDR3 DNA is TGTGCCAGCTCACCCCGGACTAGCCTTGCCAATGAGCAGTTCTTC.

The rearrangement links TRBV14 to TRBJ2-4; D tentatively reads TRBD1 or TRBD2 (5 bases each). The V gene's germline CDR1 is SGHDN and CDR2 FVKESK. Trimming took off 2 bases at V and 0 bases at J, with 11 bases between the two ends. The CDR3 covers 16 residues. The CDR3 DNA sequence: TGTGCCAGCAGCCAACGGGGCCCAATAGCCAAAAACATTCAGTACTTC. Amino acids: CASSQRGPIAKNIQYF.

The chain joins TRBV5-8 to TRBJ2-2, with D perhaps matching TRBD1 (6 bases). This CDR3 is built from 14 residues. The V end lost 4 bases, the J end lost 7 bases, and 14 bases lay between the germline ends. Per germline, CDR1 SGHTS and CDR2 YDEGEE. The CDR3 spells CASSLIQGIGELFF. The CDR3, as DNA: TGTGCCAGCAGCCTAATACAGGGTATCGGGGAGCTGTTTTTT. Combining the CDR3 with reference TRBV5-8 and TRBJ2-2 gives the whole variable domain EAGVTQSPTHLIKTRGQQATLRCSPISGHTSVYWYQQALGLGLQFLLWYDEGEERNRGNFPPRFSGRQFPNYSSELNVNALELEDSALYLCASSLIQGIGELFFGEGSRLTVL.

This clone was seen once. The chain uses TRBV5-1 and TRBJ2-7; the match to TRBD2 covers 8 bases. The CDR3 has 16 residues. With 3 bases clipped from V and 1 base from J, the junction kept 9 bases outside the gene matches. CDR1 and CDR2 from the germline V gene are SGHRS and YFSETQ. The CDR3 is CASSSTLAGTSYEQYF. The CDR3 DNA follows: TGCGCCAGCAGCTCCACCCTAGCGGGCACGTCCTACGAGCAGTACTTC.

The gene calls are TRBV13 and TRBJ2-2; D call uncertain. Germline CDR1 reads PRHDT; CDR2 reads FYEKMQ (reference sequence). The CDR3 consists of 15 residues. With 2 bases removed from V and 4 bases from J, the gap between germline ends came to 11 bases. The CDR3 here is CASSLFSAVTGELFF. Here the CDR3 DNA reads TGTGCCAGCAGCTTATTCTCCGCGGTCACCGGGGAGCTGTTTTTT. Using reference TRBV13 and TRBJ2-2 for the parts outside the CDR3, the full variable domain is AAGVIQSPRHLIKEKRETATLKCYPIPRHDTVYWYQQGPGQDPQFLISFYEKMQSDKGSIPDRFSAQQFSDYHSELNMSSLELGDSALYFCASSLFSAVTGELFFGEGSRLTVL.

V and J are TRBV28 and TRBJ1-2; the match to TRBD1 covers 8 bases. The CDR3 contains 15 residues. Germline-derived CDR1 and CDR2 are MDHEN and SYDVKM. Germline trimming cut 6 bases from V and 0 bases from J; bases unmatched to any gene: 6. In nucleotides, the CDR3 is TGTGCCAGCAGAGAAACAGGGGGTTCTAACTATGGCTACACCTTC. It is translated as CASRETGGSNYGYTF.

CDR3 coding DNA: TGTGCCAGCAGTGTGCGGCAGAGCAATCAGCCCCAGCATTTT. It specifies CASSVRQSNQPQHF. The chain couples TRBV2 to TRBJ1-5; D unclear. Germline V lookup: CDR1 SNHLY, CDR2 FYNNEI. Trimming shortened V by 4 bases and J by 1 base, and 8 bases separated the two germline ends. The CDR3 has 14 amino acids.